This note documents a single T cell receptor (beta chain) sequence. Antigen specificity is unknown. CDR1 and CDR2 (germline): MDHEN, SYDVKM. This CDR3 is built from 15 residues. The trim removed 8 bases at V and 0 bases at J, leaving 3 bases unmatched. The sample is drawn from a study of shared clonotypes between healthy human individuals. TCRdb's copy holds only in-frame clones and misses some; the assay was immunoSEQ multiplex PCR. The data hold approximately 2.4 million clones, with approximately 94% observed a single time. Study conclusions and caveats: Only blood underwent sampling, and tissue repertoires likely differ. Compared with memory subsets, naive subsets generally had larger estimated richness.

The donors were adults (healthy and HIV-negative) with no recent acute infections or vaccinations. Only Caucasian adults living in Nashville, Tennessee served as donors. The material sequenced was naive CD4+ T cells sorted from blood. Subset described: CD45RA+ positively selected. The J gene is TRBJ2-6, the V gene TRBV28, with TRBD1 matching 8 bases. The clonotype originates from a man aged 18 to 29 in good health. CDR3 sequence: CASGTGSSGANVLTF. CDR3 DNA sequence: TGTGCCAGCGGGACAGGTTCCTCTGGGGCCAACGTCCTGACTTTC.